This is a list of T cell receptor beta chains from one sample in a study of OX40 agonist ivuxolimab in advanced cancers. Profiling relied on immunoSEQ multiplex PCR, and the TCRdb table lists in-frame clones only, not all of them. In the table there are under 65,000 clones, about 81% of which are singletons. This sample comprised CD4+ or CD8+ T cells sorted from blood, obtained in a trial of the OX40 agonist ivuxolimab. The origin of the receptors is an adult with an advanced solid tumor such as melanoma, head and neck, liver or kidney cancer. Each CDR3 is given with its conserved first and last residue. The order of the fields is V gene, J gene, D gene, clone size, CDR3 DNA, CDR3 protein. D genes are given only for firm matches. Expanded clones get a size class; other rows say once, few or many, or leave the size out.

v_call: TRBV9
j_call: TRBJ2-5
d_call: .
clone_size: .
cdr3_nt: TGTGCCAGCAGCCCCAGTCCCGGGATCCAAGAGACCCAGTACTTC
cdr3_aa: CASSPSPGIQETQYF

v_call: TRBV25-1
j_call: TRBJ2-5
d_call: .
clone_size: .
cdr3_nt: TGTGCCAGCAGTGTCAGGGCCCTTGAGGGAGAGACCCAGTACTTC
cdr3_aa: CASSVRALEGETQYF

v_call: TRBV2
j_call: TRBJ2-3
d_call: TRBD1
clone_size: .
cdr3_nt: TGTGCCAGCAGTGGACAGGGGGGCAGCACAGATACGCAGTATTTT
cdr3_aa: CASSGQGGSTDTQYF

v_call: TRBV6-5
j_call: TRBJ2-1
d_call: .
clone_size: .
cdr3_nt: TGTGCCAGCAGTTACTCGAGACCTGGGTATGAGCAGTTCTTC
cdr3_aa: CASSYSRPGYEQFF

v_call: TRBV4-2
j_call: TRBJ1-2
d_call: TRBD1
clone_size: .
cdr3_nt: TGTGCCAGCAGCCAAGAAGGGACAGGGTCAAACTATGGCTACACCTTC
cdr3_aa: CASSQEGTGSNYGYTF

v_call: TRBV18
j_call: TRBJ1-6
d_call: .
clone_size: .
cdr3_nt: TGTGCCAGCTCACAACAGGAATATAATTCACCCCTCCACTTT
cdr3_aa: CASSQQEYNSPLHF

v_call: TRBV21-1
j_call: TRBJ2-7
d_call: .
clone_size: .
cdr3_nt: TGTGCCAGCACCGCACTAGCGGGAGTTCGGGAGCAGTACTTC
cdr3_aa: CASTALAGVREQYF

v_call: TRBV13
j_call: TRBJ2-2
d_call: TRBD1
clone_size: .
cdr3_nt: TGTGCCAGCAGCGGACGACAGGGGACCGGGGAGCTGTTTTTT
cdr3_aa: CASSGRQGTGELFF

v_call: TRBV5-6
j_call: TRBJ2-5
d_call: .
clone_size: .
cdr3_nt: TGTGCCAGCAGCTTGGGGACGGTGGGGGAGACCCAGTACTTC
cdr3_aa: CASSLGTVGETQYF

v_call: TRBV5-1
j_call: TRBJ2-7
d_call: TRBD1
clone_size: .
cdr3_nt: TGCGCCAGCAGCCGAGGGACAGACTCCTACGAGCAGTACTTC
cdr3_aa: CASSRGTDSYEQYF

v_call: TRBV2
j_call: TRBJ2-7
d_call: .
clone_size: .
cdr3_nt: TGTGCCAGCAGTGAGATGGACAGAGCCTACGAGCAGTACTTC
cdr3_aa: CASSEMDRAYEQYF

v_call: TRBV7-9
j_call: TRBJ2-4
d_call: TRBD1
clone_size: .
cdr3_nt: TGTGCCAGCAGCCTCGGACAGGGTGGGGCCAAAAACATTCAGTACTTC
cdr3_aa: CASSLGQGGAKNIQYF

v_call: TRBV6-5
j_call: TRBJ1-5
d_call: .
clone_size: .
cdr3_nt: TGTGCCAGCAGTCCCTTTAATCAGCCCCAGCATTTT
cdr3_aa: CASSPFNQPQHF

v_call: TRBV19
j_call: TRBJ2-1
d_call: .
clone_size: .
cdr3_nt: TGTGCCAGTAGTTCACTAGCCCCGCCTGGCAATGAGCAGTTCTTC
cdr3_aa: CASSSLAPPGNEQFF

v_call: TRBV11-2
j_call: TRBJ1-4
d_call: TRBD1
clone_size: few
cdr3_nt: TGTGCCAGCAGCCCGGGACAGGTGACTAATGAAAAACTGTTTTTT
cdr3_aa: CASSPGQVTNEKLFF

v_call: TRBV6-1
j_call: TRBJ2-1
d_call: .
clone_size: .
cdr3_nt: TGTGCCAGCAGTGAAGTCTGGGATAGAGTAGGTCCATTTTACAATGAGCAGTTCTTC
cdr3_aa: CASSEVWDRVGPFYNEQFF

v_call: TRBV7-2
j_call: TRBJ2-1
d_call: .
clone_size: .
cdr3_nt: TGTGCCAGCAGCCTTAGTCTATATGAGCAGTTCTTC
cdr3_aa: CASSLSLYEQFF

v_call: TRBV6-5
j_call: TRBJ2-3
d_call: .
clone_size: .
cdr3_nt: TGTGCCAGCAGTTATGACGGGGGCACAGATACGCAGTATTTT
cdr3_aa: CASSYDGGTDTQYF

v_call: TRBV7-3
j_call: TRBJ2-5
d_call: .
clone_size: .
cdr3_nt: TGTGCCAGCAGCGCCTTGCCGGGAGAGACCCAGTACTTC
cdr3_aa: CASSALPGETQYF

v_call: TRBV5-1
j_call: TRBJ2-7
d_call: .
clone_size: .
cdr3_nt: TGCGCCAGCAGCTGGGGGACGTCCACCTACGAGCAGTACTTC
cdr3_aa: CASSWGTSTYEQYF

v_call: TRBV2
j_call: TRBJ2-7
d_call: .
clone_size: .
cdr3_nt: TGTGCCAGCAGTGAAACCCTCTACGAGCAGTACTTC
cdr3_aa: CASSETLYEQYF

v_call: TRBV7-7
j_call: TRBJ2-5
d_call: TRBD2
clone_size: .
cdr3_nt: TGTGCTAGCAGCTTGGGGGGACTAGCGGGACTGGAGACCCAGTACTTC
cdr3_aa: CASSLGGLAGLETQYF

v_call: TRBV5-4
j_call: TRBJ2-7
d_call: TRBD1
clone_size: .
cdr3_nt: TGTGCCAGCAGCCCGGGACAGGCCGCCTACGAGCAGTACTTC
cdr3_aa: CASSPGQAAYEQYF

v_call: TRBV12-5
j_call: TRBJ2-1
d_call: .
clone_size: .
cdr3_nt: TGTGCTAGTGGCCGGGACCGAAACAATGAGCAGTTCTTC
cdr3_aa: CASGRDRNNEQFF

v_call: TRBV30
j_call: TRBJ2-1
d_call: TRBD1
clone_size: .
cdr3_nt: TGTGCCTGGAAACTAGGACAGGGCAATGAGCAGTTCTTC
cdr3_aa: CAWKLGQGNEQFF

v_call: TRBV30
j_call: TRBJ2-7
d_call: .
clone_size: .
cdr3_nt: TGTGCCTGGAGTCCAACACAAGGGAGACCCTACGAGCAGTACTTC
cdr3_aa: CAWSPTQGRPYEQYF

v_call: TRBV29-1
j_call: TRBJ2-7
d_call: .
clone_size: .
cdr3_nt: TGCAGCGTTGAAGACACAGTGCTTGGCGAGCAGTACTTC
cdr3_aa: CSVEDTVLGEQYF

v_call: TRBV5-1
j_call: TRBJ2-7
d_call: TRBD2
clone_size: .
cdr3_nt: TGCGCCAGCAGCTTGGGACTAGCGGGGATCTACGAGCAGTACTTC
cdr3_aa: CASSLGLAGIYEQYF

v_call: TRBV5-6
j_call: TRBJ1-5
d_call: .
clone_size: .
cdr3_nt: TGTGCCAGCAGCTTTCGTCCCGGTAGCAATCAGCCCCAGCATTTT
cdr3_aa: CASSFRPGSNQPQHF

v_call: TRBV7-6
j_call: TRBJ2-7
d_call: .
clone_size: .
cdr3_nt: TGTGCCAGCAGCACCGGACGGAGGGGACGAGAGCAGTACTTC
cdr3_aa: CASSTGRRGREQYF

v_call: TRBV6-1
j_call: TRBJ2-7
d_call: TRBD1
clone_size: .
cdr3_nt: TGTGCCAGCAGTTCAGGGGGCAGTAGGTACGAGCAGTACTTC
cdr3_aa: CASSSGGSRYEQYF

v_call: TRBV5-4
j_call: TRBJ1-2
d_call: .
clone_size: .
cdr3_nt: TGTGCCAGCAGCTTACTGACAGAAGACGGCTACACCTTC
cdr3_aa: CASSLLTEDGYTF

v_call: TRBV19
j_call: TRBJ1-4
d_call: .
clone_size: .
cdr3_nt: TGTGCCAGTATGAGGTCGGGGTTTGAAAAACTGTTTTTT
cdr3_aa: CASMRSGFEKLFF

v_call: TRBV11-3
j_call: TRBJ2-7
d_call: TRBD1
clone_size: .
cdr3_nt: TGTGCCAGCAGCTTTAGGACAGGGGGCGGGTACGAGCAGTACTTC
cdr3_aa: CASSFRTGGGYEQYF

v_call: TRBV18
j_call: TRBJ2-1
d_call: .
clone_size: .
cdr3_nt: TGTGCCAGCTCACCCCCGACTGTTGATGAGCAGTTCTTC
cdr3_aa: CASSPPTVDEQFF

v_call: TRBV7-2
j_call: TRBJ2-7
d_call: .
clone_size: .
cdr3_nt: TGTGCCAGCAGCTTAGGTCGTGGGCGGTTCTCCTACGAGCAGTACTTC
cdr3_aa: CASSLGRGRFSYEQYF

v_call: TRBV4-2
j_call: TRBJ2-2
d_call: TRBD2
clone_size: .
cdr3_nt: TGTGCCAGCAGCCAAGGGACTAGCGGGGGGACCGGGGAGCTGTTTTTT
cdr3_aa: CASSQGTSGGTGELFF

v_call: TRBV30
j_call: TRBJ2-5
d_call: TRBD2
clone_size: .
cdr3_nt: TGTGCCTGGTCCCCGGGACTAGTGGCCCAGTACTTC
cdr3_aa: CAWSPGLVAQYF

v_call: TRBV30
j_call: TRBJ1-1
d_call: .
clone_size: .
cdr3_nt: TGTGCCTGGTCGGACGGAAGCTCCTACACTGAAGCTTTCTTT
cdr3_aa: CAWSDGSSYTEAFF

v_call: TRBV2
j_call: TRBJ1-5
d_call: .
clone_size: once
cdr3_nt: TGTGCCGGGAGCTTAGTAGGCAATCAGCCCCAGCATTTT
cdr3_aa: CAGSLVGNQPQHF

v_call: TRBV2
j_call: TRBJ1-4
d_call: .
clone_size: .
cdr3_nt: TGTGCCAGCACGGCAACTAATGAAAAACTGTTTTTT
cdr3_aa: CASTATNEKLFF

v_call: TRBV6-5
j_call: TRBJ1-2
d_call: .
clone_size: .
cdr3_nt: TGTGCCAGCAGTTCTTGGGGGGAGGTATATGGCTACACCTTC
cdr3_aa: CASSSWGEVYGYTF

v_call: TRBV2
j_call: TRBJ2-7
d_call: .
clone_size: .
cdr3_nt: TGTGCCACCAAATCAGGGTCCTCATCCTACGAGCAGTACTTC
cdr3_aa: CATKSGSSSYEQYF

v_call: TRBV6-1
j_call: TRBJ1-2
d_call: .
clone_size: .
cdr3_nt: TGTGCCAGCAGTGAGGAGGGTTCGGTAGCCTTCGGCTACACCTTC
cdr3_aa: CASSEEGSVAFGYTF

v_call: TRBV9
j_call: TRBJ2-3
d_call: TRBD2
clone_size: once
cdr3_nt: TGTGCCAGCAGCCCCGGACTAGAAGATACGCAGTATTTT
cdr3_aa: CASSPGLEDTQYF

v_call: TRBV10-3
j_call: TRBJ2-2
d_call: TRBD2
clone_size: .
cdr3_nt: TGTGCCAGTGGACTAGCGGGAGCGGGTAGGGAGGAGCTGTTTTTT
cdr3_aa: CASGLAGAGREELFF

v_call: TRBV10-2
j_call: TRBJ2-3
d_call: .
clone_size: .
cdr3_nt: TGCGCCAGCAGTGAGGGGGACAGGGGAAGTTCTAGCGGGGTTTGGGATACGCAGTATTTT
cdr3_aa: CASSEGDRGSSSGVWDTQYF

v_call: TRBV11-1
j_call: TRBJ2-5
d_call: TRBD1
clone_size: .
cdr3_nt: TGTGCCAGCAGCCGGGACAGGGGCCTCGCACAAGAGACCCAGTACTTC
cdr3_aa: CASSRDRGLAQETQYF

v_call: TRBV6-1
j_call: TRBJ2-2
d_call: .
clone_size: .
cdr3_nt: TGTGCCAGCAGTGAAAGGGTACACGGGGAGCTGTTTTTT
cdr3_aa: CASSERVHGELFF